This T cell receptor beta chain stems from a study of breast tumors, draining lymph nodes, adjacent tissues. V lost 7 bases and J lost 12, with 22 bases in between. The CDR3 spans 13 residues. Per germline, CDR1 MDHEN and CDR2 SYDVKM. TCRdb reprocessed the multiplex PCR reads with MiXCR, giving one entry per CDR3 protein. The repertoire includes around 290,000 distinct CDR3 sequences, 30% to 35% of them detected once, and under 1.2% sits in the top ten. The lymph nodes were axillary draining lymph nodes from breast cancer patients. This clonotype was seen a few times. V gene TRBV28 combines with J gene TRBJ2-7, with D maybe TRBD2 (6 bases). Sequenced material: axillary lymph node tissue. This sequence originates from a female donor with breast cancer. Some clones in this sample may be carry-over from other donors' samples. The DNA for the CDR3 is TGTGCCAGCATGGGAGGCCTCACAGGAAGGTGGTACTTC. Its protein is CASMGGLTGRWYF.